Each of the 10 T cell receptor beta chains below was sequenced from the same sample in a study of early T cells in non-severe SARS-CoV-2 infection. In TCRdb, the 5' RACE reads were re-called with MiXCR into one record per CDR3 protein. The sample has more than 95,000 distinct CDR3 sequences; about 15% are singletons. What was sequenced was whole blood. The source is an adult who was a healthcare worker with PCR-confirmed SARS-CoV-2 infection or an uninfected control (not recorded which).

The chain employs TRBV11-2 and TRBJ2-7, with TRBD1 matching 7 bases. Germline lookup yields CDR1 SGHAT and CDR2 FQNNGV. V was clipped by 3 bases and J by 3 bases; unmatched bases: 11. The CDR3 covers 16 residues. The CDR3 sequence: CASSFGQDRPIYEQYF. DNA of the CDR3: TGTGCCAGCAGCTTTGGACAGGATCGGCCTATCTACGAGCAGTACTTC.

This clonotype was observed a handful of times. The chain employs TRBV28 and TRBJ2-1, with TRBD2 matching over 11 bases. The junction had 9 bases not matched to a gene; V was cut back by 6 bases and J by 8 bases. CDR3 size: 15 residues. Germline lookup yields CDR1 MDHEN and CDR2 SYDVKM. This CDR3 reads CASRPTSGSRDEQFF. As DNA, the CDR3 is TGTGCCAGCAGACCAACTAGCGGGAGCCGGGATGAGCAGTTCTTC.

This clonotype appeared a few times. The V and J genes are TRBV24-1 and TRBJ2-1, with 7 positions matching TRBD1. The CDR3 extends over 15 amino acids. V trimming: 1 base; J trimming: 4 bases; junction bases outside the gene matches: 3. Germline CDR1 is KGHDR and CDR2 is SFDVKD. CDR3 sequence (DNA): TGTGCCACCAGTGATTTTCGGGACAGATACAATGAGCAGTTCTTC. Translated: CATSDFRDRYNEQFF.

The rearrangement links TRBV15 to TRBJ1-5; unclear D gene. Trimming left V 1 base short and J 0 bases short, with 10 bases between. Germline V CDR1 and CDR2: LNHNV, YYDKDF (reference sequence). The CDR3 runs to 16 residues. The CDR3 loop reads CATSRGPTSSNQPQHF. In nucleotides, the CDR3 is TGTGCCACCAGCAGAGGACCCACATCTAGCAATCAGCCCCAGCATTTT.

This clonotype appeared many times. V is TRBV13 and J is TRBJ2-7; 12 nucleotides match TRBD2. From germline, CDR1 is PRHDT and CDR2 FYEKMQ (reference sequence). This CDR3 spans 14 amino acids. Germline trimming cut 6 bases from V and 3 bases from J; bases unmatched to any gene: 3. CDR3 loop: CASRKLAGGYEQYF. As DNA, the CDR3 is TGTGCCAGCAGAAAACTAGCGGGGGGCTACGAGCAGTACTTC.

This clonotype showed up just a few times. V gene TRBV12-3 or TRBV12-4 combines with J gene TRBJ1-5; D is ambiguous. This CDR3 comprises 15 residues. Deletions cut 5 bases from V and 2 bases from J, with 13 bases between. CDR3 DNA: TGTGCCAGCAGTCAGAGGGTTGGTTGCAATCAGCCCCAGCATTTT. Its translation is CASSQRVGCNQPQHF.

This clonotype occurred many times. In DNA, the CDR3 is TGTGCTAGCTCCCGTGACGGGGACACCGGGGAGCTGTTTTTT. Its translation is CASSRDGDTGELFF. V and J are TRBV7-7 and TRBJ2-2, with D perhaps matching TRBD2 (5 bases). There are 14 residues in the CDR3. From germline, CDR1 is SSHAT and CDR2 FNYEAQ (reference sequence).

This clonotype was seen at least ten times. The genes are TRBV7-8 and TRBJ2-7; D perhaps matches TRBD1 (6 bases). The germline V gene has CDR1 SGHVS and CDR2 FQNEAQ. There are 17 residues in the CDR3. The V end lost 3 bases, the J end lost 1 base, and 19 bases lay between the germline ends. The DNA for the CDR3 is TGTGCCAGCAGCTTGGGGGCGACAGGCCTAATGTCCTACGAGCAGTACTTC. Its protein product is CASSLGATGLMSYEQYF.

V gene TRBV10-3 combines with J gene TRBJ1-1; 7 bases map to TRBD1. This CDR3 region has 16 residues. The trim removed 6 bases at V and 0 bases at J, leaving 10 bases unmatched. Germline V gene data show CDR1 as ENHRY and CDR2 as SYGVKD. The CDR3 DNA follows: TGTGCCATCAGCCCGACAGGGACCTTTATGAACACTGAAGCTTTCTTT. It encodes CAISPTGTFMNTEAFF.

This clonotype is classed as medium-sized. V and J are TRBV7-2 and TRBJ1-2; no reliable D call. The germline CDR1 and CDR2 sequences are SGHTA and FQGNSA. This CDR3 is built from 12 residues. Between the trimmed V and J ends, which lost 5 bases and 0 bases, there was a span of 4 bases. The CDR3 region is CASSPANYGYTF. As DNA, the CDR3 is TGTGCCAGCAGCCCAGCTAACTATGGCTACACCTTC.